Sequencing of this T cell receptor (beta chain) was carried out in a study of T cell responses to AZD1222 COVID-19 vaccine. Study summary: Some second doses came at about 4 weeks and others at about 12 weeks; these were pooled.

Study findings and constraints: The sample set comprised mostly white British donors with more females, and clonal diversity was possibly underestimated. Nearly half of spike-specific TCRs reportedly target variant regions that are unmutated in the B.1.351 and B.1.1.7 variants. Repertoire sampling occurred only after the peak T cell response.

Trimming removed 1 base from V and 7 bases from J; junction bases left unmatched: 6. Germline-derived CDR1 and CDR2 are SEHNR and FQNEAQ (reference sequence). The CDR3 length is 15 residues. In the case of this clone: Its cognate antigen is unknown.

Repertoires were generated with immunoSEQ multiplex PCR, while TCRdb's copy carries only in-frame clones and drops some. The data hold more than 100,000 clones, with 92% observed a single time. The material was peripheral blood, obtained on day 0 of AZD1222 vaccination. The sequence was collected from an adult in good health. This rearrangement joins TRBV7-9 to TRBJ1-2, with TRBD1 matching 10 bases. The CDR3 DNA follows: TGTGCCAGCAGCTTAGGTCTGGGACAGGGGACTGGCTACACCTTC. Translation: CASSLGLGQGTGYTF.